Listed below are T cell receptor beta chains from one sample, sequenced in a study of beta chain features in type 1 diabetes. Method: immunoSEQ multiplex PCR; TCRdb's copy keeps in-frame clones and lacks some. Here the sample spans more than 300,000 clones, 8% to 10% being singletons. Sequenced sample: central memory CD4+ T cells from blood. The receptors here all came from a man in his thirties or forties with type 1 diabetes. Both conserved end residues are part of each CDR3. Fields, in order: V gene, D gene, clone size, J gene, CDR3 protein, CDR3 DNA. The D gene is left open where the match is weak. Size is omitted from some rows. Given values are once, few, many or a class for expanded clones.

TRBV6-6	TRBD1	NA	TRBJ2-1	CASSQGQGLREQFF	TGTGCCAGCAGTCAGGGACAGGGCCTCCGGGAGCAGTTCTTC
TRBV6-6	TRBD1	NA	TRBJ1-2	CASSPRDRDGYTF	TGTGCCAGCAGTCCCCGGGACAGGGATGGCTACACCTTC
TRBV6-1	TRBD1	NA	TRBJ1-2	CASRSGGLYGYTF	TGTGCCAGCAGATCAGGGGGATTGTATGGCTACACCTTC
TRBV10-2	TRBD1	NA	TRBJ1-1	CASTRTGSLNTEAFF	TGCGCCAGCACCCGGACAGGGTCGCTGAACACTGAAGCTTTCTTT
TRBV27	TRBD1	many	TRBJ2-7	CASSFDRGSYEQYF	TGTGCCAGCAGTTTTGACAGGGGATCCTACGAGCAGTACTTC
TRBV5-1	NA	many	TRBJ1-1	CASSPATGINTEAFF	TGCGCCAGCAGCCCCGCGACAGGTATCAACACTGAAGCTTTCTTT
TRBV7-8	TRBD1	few	TRBJ2-2	CASRPTGAPTGELFF	TGTGCCAGCAGGCCAACAGGGGCCCCCACCGGGGAGCTGTTTTTT
TRBV6-5	NA	NA	TRBJ1-2	CASSETQRFYGYTF	TGTGCCAGCAGTGAGACACAGAGATTCTATGGCTACACCTTC
TRBV18	NA	NA	TRBJ2-5	CASSPPWSPETQYF	TGTGCCAGCTCACCACCTTGGAGTCCAGAGACCCAGTACTTC
TRBV2	NA	NA	TRBJ2-1	CASNHPGVIAAYNEQFF	TGTGCCAGCAACCACCCTGGCGTGATAGCGGCCTACAATGAGCAGTTCTTC
TRBV7-9	NA	few	TRBJ2-7	CASSPTQGEQYF	TGTGCCAGCAGCCCCACACAGGGCGAGCAGTACTTC
TRBV7-2	TRBD1	NA	TRBJ1-5	CASSLAQGVDQPQHF	TGTGCCAGCAGCTTAGCACAGGGGGTAGATCAGCCCCAGCATTTT